The clone carrying this TCR beta chain is labeled medium-sized. Treatment denoted: randomized to nivolumab then ipilimumab (arm A) or the reverse (arm B). Live CD3+CD8+ CD19− CD56− cells were sorted from PBMCs. This record comes from a study of sequential checkpoint blockade in melanoma. Germline V gives CDR1 PRHDT, CDR2 FYEKMQ (reference sequence). Trimming cost V 3 bases and J 2 bases, with 8 bases left between them. The CDR3 runs 14 residues. Data came from immunoSEQ multiplex PCR; TCRdb stores just in-frame clones and leaves some out. The profile shows over 10,000 clones, roughly 72% of them singletons.

The material sequenced was CD8+ T cells sorted from blood (inferred from file names), taken from a patient given nivolumab and ipilimumab in sequence. The clonotype comes from a human donor with melanoma. The J gene is TRBJ2-4, the V gene TRBV13; a possible D gene is TRBD2 (6 bases). The DNA of the CDR3 is TGTGCCAGCAGCTTGGGGGGAACCAAAAACATTCAGTACTTC. Its translation is CASSLGGTKNIQYF.